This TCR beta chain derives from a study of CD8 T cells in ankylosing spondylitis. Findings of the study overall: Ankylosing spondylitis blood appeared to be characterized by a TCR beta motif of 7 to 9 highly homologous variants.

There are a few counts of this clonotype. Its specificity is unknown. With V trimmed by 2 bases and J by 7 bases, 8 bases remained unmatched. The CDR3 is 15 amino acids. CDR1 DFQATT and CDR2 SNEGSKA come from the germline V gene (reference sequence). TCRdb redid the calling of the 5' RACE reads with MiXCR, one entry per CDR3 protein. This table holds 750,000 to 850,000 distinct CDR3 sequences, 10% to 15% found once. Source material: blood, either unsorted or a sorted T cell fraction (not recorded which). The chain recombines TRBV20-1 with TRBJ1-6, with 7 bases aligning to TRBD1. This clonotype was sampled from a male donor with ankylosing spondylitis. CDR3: CSARLPGTVNSPLHF. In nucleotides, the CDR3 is TGCAGTGCTAGATTACCCGGGACAGTGAATTCACCCCTCCACTTT.